This T cell receptor beta chain was obtained from a study of control samples from healthy donors and cancer patients. Profiling relied on immunoSEQ multiplex PCR, and the TCRdb table lists in-frame clones only, not all of them. The table includes roughly 100,000 clones, roughly nine tenths detected once. This receptor was obtained from a young woman in good health. Sequenced: blood.

DNA for the CDR3: TGTGCCAGCAGCTTGGAGGCGGTGGGGCCCAGAGAGACCCAGTACTTC. Encoded protein: CASSLEAVGPRETQYF. J is TRBJ2-5 and V is TRBV5-4; weak D call: TRBD1 (5 bases). The CDR3 runs 16 residues. The V end lost 0 bases, the J end lost 4 bases, and 16 bases lay between the germline ends. Germline assignment: CDR1 SGHNT and CDR2 YYREEE (reference sequence).